Below are 20 T cell receptor beta chains sequenced from a single sample in a study of vaccination and CD4 T cells after COVID-19. Regarding treatment: roughly 11-day PBMC culture with coronavirus spike peptide pools or control peptides (ViraFEST assay). An Oncomine TCR Beta short-read assay was used to sequence the DNA from cultured CD4+ T cells. MiXCR was run by TCRdb on the PCR reads, yielding one entry per CDR3 protein. The sample yields around 14,000 distinct CDR3 sequences, 53% seen once. Their antigens are not known. Sample: CD4+ T cells from blood, cultured in vitro, taken before SARS-CoV-2 vaccination. The receptors stem from a human donor who had recovered from COVID-19.

The chain recombines TRBV2 with TRBJ1-2; a possible D gene is TRBD1 (6 bases). Germline CDR1 and CDR2: SNHLY and FYNNEI. With 3 bases removed from V and 3 bases from J, the gap between germline ends came to 8 bases. The CDR3 length is 13 residues. The CDR3, as DNA: TGTGCCAGCAGTGAGGGACAAGACTATGGCTACACCTTC. It is translated as CASSEGQDYGYTF.

This clonotype occurred a few times. The chain couples TRBV25-1 to TRBJ1-2; the D gene is possibly TRBD1 (6 bases). Trimming took 3 bases from V and 6 from J, leaving 11 bases between them. CDR1 is MGHDK and CDR2 is SYGVNS in the germline V gene. This CDR3 region has 13 residues. CDR3 sequence: CASSEGAGDGYTF. The CDR3 DNA follows: TGTGCCAGCAGTGAGGGGGCAGGAGATGGCTACACCTTC.

CDR3 sequence (DNA): TGCAGTGCTATATCAGGACAGGGTAGTGAAAAACTGTTTTTT. Its translation: CSAISGQGSEKLFF. The rearrangement links TRBV20-1 to TRBJ1-4; 8 nucleotides match TRBD1. The CDR3 is made up of 14 amino acids. Per germline, CDR1 DFQATT and CDR2 SNEGSKA (reference sequence). With 4 bases clipped from V and 7 bases from J, the junction kept 8 bases outside the gene matches.

Concerning this clonotype: The conserved final phenylalanine or tryptophan is absent from the CDR3, which likely points to a read error. The V gene is TRBV2, the J gene TRBJ2-7; 8 bases agree with TRBD2. The CDR3 covers 13 residues. Trimming at V came to 6 bases and at J to 3 bases, leaving 4 bases not matched to a gene. The germline gives CDR1 SNHLY, CDR2 FYNNEI. In DNA form, the CDR3 reads TGTGCCAGCAGCGCGGGAGGCAACTACGAGCAGTACCTC. It codes for CASSAGGNYEQYL.

V and J are TRBV7-9 and TRBJ2-2, with no clear D. Germline-derived CDR1 and CDR2 are SEHNR and FQNEAQ (reference sequence). The CDR3 runs to 15 residues. V lost 1 base to trimming and J lost 7 bases, with 13 bases between them. This CDR3 is CASSLVSLQVGELFF. The CDR3 bases are TGTGCCAGCAGCTTAGTGTCTCTGCAAGTCGGGGAGCTGTTTTTT.

This clonotype came up a few times. The rearrangement links TRBV24-1 to TRBJ2-3, with TRBD1 matching 10 bases. CDR1 and CDR2 from the germline V gene are KGHDR and SFDVKD. Unmatched junction bases numbered 5, after V lost 3 bases and J lost 6 bases. The CDR3 totals 15 residues. CDR3 sequence (DNA): TGTGCCACCAGTGATAGGGACAGGGGAGGTGATACGCAGTATTTT. Encoded protein: CATSDRDRGGDTQYF.

This clonotype has just a few counts. This chain connects TRBV10-1 to TRBJ2-3; the D gene is possibly TRBD2 (5 bases). Per germline, CDR1 WNHNN and CDR2 SYGVQD (reference sequence). Trimming left V 9 bases short and J 2 bases short, with 9 bases between. The CDR3 extends over 12 amino acids. CDR3 amino acids: CARGEVTDTQYF. The CDR3 DNA sequence: TGCGCCAGGGGAGAGGTCACAGATACGCAGTATTTT.

V is TRBV19 and J is TRBJ2-7; TRBD2 agrees at 7 bases. This CDR3 is 17 amino acids long. Unmatched junction bases numbered 23, after V lost 8 bases and J lost 7 bases. From germline, CDR1 is LNHDA and CDR2 SQIVND (reference sequence). The CDR3 DNA is TGTGCCAGTGGTCCTCCTCCCGGGACGGGGGGATGGAATGAGCAGTACTTC. Translation: CASGPPPGTGGWNEQYF.

V is TRBV11-2 and J is TRBJ2-7, with 13 bases that match TRBD2. Unmatched junction bases numbered 11, after V lost 1 base and J lost 5 bases. The CDR3 is 18 amino acids. Germline CDR1 SGHAT, CDR2 FQNNGV. CDR3 in DNA: TGTGCCAGCAGCTTAGGAACTAGCGGGAGGGCCAGTTTGCACGAGCAGTACTTC. It encodes CASSLGTSGRASLHEQYF.

The chain joins TRBV5-3 to TRBJ2-3, with TRBD2 matching 10 bases. TRBV5-3 is an open reading frame, and its role is uncertain. The V and J ends lost 6 bases and 2 bases, in that order; junction bases with no gene match: 9. This CDR3 has 16 residues. CDR3 sequence: CARIGPTSGNTDTQYF. The CDR3 DNA reads as TGTGCCAGAATCGGCCCCACTAGCGGGAACACAGATACGCAGTATTTT.

V is TRBV7-2 and J is TRBJ1-4; tentatively, D is TRBD1 (5 bases). Germline V lookup: CDR1 SGHTA, CDR2 FQGNSA. The ends were cut back, 5 bases at V and 8 bases at J, with 12 bases in the middle. The CDR3 contains 13 residues. This CDR3 is CASSRGLGEKLFF. The CDR3 DNA sequence: TGTGCCAGCAGCAGGGGCCTAGGGGAAAAACTGTTTTTT.

The rearrangement uses TRBV20-1 and TRBJ2-1; D not resolved. Germline V gene lookup returns CDR1 DFQATT and CDR2 SNEGSKA (reference sequence). V was clipped by 5 bases and J by 10 bases, with 12 bases between them. The CDR3 runs 11 residues. The CDR3 DNA is TGCAGTGCTTCCGAGTGGGTCGAGCAGTTCTTC. Protein: CSASEWVEQFF.

The chain has TRBV15 and TRBJ1-5; D is undetermined. Germline V gene data show CDR1 as LNHNV and CDR2 as YYDKDF (reference sequence). Between the trimmed V and J ends, which lost 4 bases and 1 base, there was a span of 5 bases. The CDR3 runs 13 residues. As DNA, the CDR3 is TGTGCCACCAGCATGGAGAGCAATCAGCCCCAGCATTTT. Translating gives CATSMESNQPQHF.

This clonotype was detected once. The rearrangement uses TRBV7-9 and TRBJ2-4; D is perhaps TRBD1 or TRBD2 (5 bases each). The germline V and J ends were trimmed by 2 bases and 8 bases, with 25 bases remaining between them. This CDR3 has 18 residues. Germline CDR1 and CDR2: SEHNR and FQNEAQ (reference sequence). Here the CDR3 DNA reads TGTGCCAGCAGCTTACTTGTGCAGGGACCCCAGTTTGTGGACATTCAGTACTTC. Protein product: CASSLLVQGPQFVDIQYF.

This sequence joins TRBV19 and TRBJ1-5; D gene unclear. This CDR3 has 12 amino acids. The germline V gene has CDR1 LNHDA and CDR2 SQIVND (reference sequence). Trimming left V 4 bases short and J 8 bases short, with 9 bases between. CDR3 in amino acids: CASSTLNKPQHF. DNA for the CDR3: TGTGCCAGTAGTACACTTAACAAGCCCCAGCATTTT. The entire variable domain, with the rest obtained from reference TRBV19 and TRBJ1-5, is as follows: DGGITQSPKYLFRKEGQNVTLSCEQNLNHDAMYWYRQDPGQGLRLIYYSQIVNDFQKGDIAEGYSVSREKKESFPLTVTSAQKNPTAFYLCASSTLNKPQHFGDGTRLSIL.

V and J are TRBV20-1 and TRBJ2-7; D remains unclear. V was shortened by 1 base and J by 2 bases, with 12 bases between the two germline ends. Germline values: CDR1 DFQATT, CDR2 SNEGSKA (reference sequence). There are 14 residues in the CDR3. In DNA, the CDR3 is TGCAGTGCTAGAGGGACGCAGCATCCCTACGAGCAGTACTTC. Translation: CSARGTQHPYEQYF.

The V gene is TRBV28, the J gene TRBJ1-2; the match to TRBD1 covers 8 bases. Germline CDR1 and CDR2: MDHEN and SYDVKM. The ends lost 4 bases at V and 2 bases at J; junction bases unmatched: 15. The CDR3 loop spans 18 amino acids. CDR3 nucleotides: TGTGCCAGCAGTTCTTCATTACGAACAGGGGGATTCAACTATGGCTACACCTTC. Encoded protein: CASSSSLRTGGFNYGYTF.

The genes are TRBV19 and TRBJ1-5; the D gene is possibly TRBD1 (5 bases). The CDR3 is 17 residues long. Trimming took off 3 bases at V and 1 base at J, with 16 bases between the two ends. Germline V gives CDR1 LNHDA, CDR2 SQIVND (reference sequence). CDR3 DNA sequence: TGTGCCAGTAGTATGGGGACCGGACGGTCCAGCAATCAGCCCCAGCATTTT. This gives the protein CASSMGTGRSSNQPQHF.

The J gene is TRBJ1-1, the V gene TRBV2, with D unresolved. Trimming pared 4 bases from V and 1 base from J, leaving 10 bases between. The CDR3 has 14 residues. In germline, CDR1 is SNHLY, CDR2 FYNNEI. The CDR3 here is CASSAITANTEAFF. The CDR3 DNA reads TGTGCCAGCAGTGCCATTACAGCGAACACTGAAGCTTTCTTT.

This clonotype was counted once. The V and J genes are TRBV19 and TRBJ2-7; D is perhaps TRBD2 (5 bases). From germline, CDR1 is LNHDA and CDR2 SQIVND (reference sequence). V was trimmed by 3 bases and J by 4 bases, leaving 16 bases between them. This CDR3 contains 15 residues. As DNA, the CDR3 is TGTGCCAGTAGTATCCTCCCGGGAAGCTCATACGAGCAGTACTTC. Its translation is CASSILPGSSYEQYF.